Below, one T cell receptor (beta chain) is given with its context. Its antigen is currently not known. No base qualities exist here, and no much larger clone lies one base off it. In the germline V gene (reference sequence), CDR1 corresponds to LNHDA and CDR2 to SQIVND. A distance of 13 bases separates the germline ends of V and J, which lose 4 bases and 3 bases respectively. The CDR3, cysteine through phenylalanine, is 14 amino acids long. Only the CDR3 part of the read is kept: 42 bases, read in frame from the first base. This entry belongs to a study of human T cells and chemical hapten exposure (dated by TCRdb to the early 2020s). Context from the whole study: For sensitization, 2% DPC in acetone was applied to a roughly 2 cm by roughly 2 cm area of upper inner arm skin. Peripheral blood TCR repertoire changes were tracked in vivo in alopecia patients during primary and secondary sensitization to the hapten diphenylcyclopropenone (DPC). Patch testing on the upper back used Finn chambers containing 0.01% DPC, with scoring done after 6 days according to International Contact Dermatitis Research Group standards. Most of the patients in the cohort were female, and the cohort covered alopecia areata with under or over 50% scalp involvement, alopecia totalis and alopecia universalis. Blood samples were taken from patients before sensitization (week 0) and then at 2, 6 and about 24 weeks after DPC sensitization. Throughout the study period of around 24 weeks, patients also received therapeutic DPC doses to the scalp every week. Libraries were pooled for sequencing, and variation in per-sample TCR yields was attributed mainly to small differences in library volumes within the pool. For TCR sequencing, blood came from approximately 29 alopecia patients at anywhere from one to four time points (pre-sensitization, 2, 6 and 24 weeks). The full study reports these points: After repeated subsampling, changes were observed in the strength of the expansion versus patch-test correlation and in the threshold at which the correlation became significant. Expanded TCRs formed significantly more large CDR3 similarity clusters than pre-sensitization or healthy control sets, consistent with antigen-driven responses. Alopecia, a presumed autoimmune disease, was present in all patients, so the immune response of the patients might differ from that of healthy individuals. DPC sensitization did not change the number of TCRs with a frequency above 1 in 1000, and there was no evidence of changes in global repertoire structure. The number of PT1 expanded TCRs positively correlated with patch test score, significant at thresholds 8, 16 and 32 but not 4.

The receptor library was made with RACE. Sequenced on a NextSeq 500. During library preparation, unique molecular identifiers were attached to individual cDNA molecules so that TCRs could be counted in a quantitative, reproducible way. Both TCR alpha and TCR beta chains were sequenced from each blood RNA sample. Per the source publication's procedure: A median of approximately 100,000 TCRs per sample was observed, with a range of roughly 23,224 to 700,000. V, J and CDR3 annotation of the TCR reads was carried out using the Decombinator software suite. For the PS versus PT1 abundance plots, all samples were subsampled to the same number of TCRs (28,000). TCRs were defined as expanded if absent before sensitization and observed at least eight times at the 2-week time point. TCRdb reprocessing: public reads trimmed at Q25 with fastp, clones called with MiXCR, in-frame beta chains kept. Entries that share a CDR3 protein sequence are merged under the most common genes and DNA. These V and J calls derive from TCRdb rather than the authors' analysis. The sample yields roughly 110,000 distinct CDR3 sequences; roughly 12% were counted once. 1.5% to 2% of the sample rests with the top ten.

The time point tag for this specimen amounts to: pre-sensitization, week 0. Interpreted using the paper, the treatment or condition label stands for: therapeutic diphenylcyclopropenone sensitization with weekly scalp DPC. At each patch-test visit, blood was drawn before the patch test was applied. Eligible patients were aged 18 to 70, diagnosed with alopecia, deemed suitable for DPC therapy, and excluded if pregnant. Total RNA was isolated from unfractionated whole blood collected in Tempus Blood RNA tubes. This chain joins TRBV19 to TRBJ2-7; the D gene identity is not certain. Source: whole blood, taken in connection with sensitization to the hapten diphenylcyclopropenone (DPC). The receptor was isolated from a woman aged 50 to 60 with alopecia areata. Some clones in this sample may be carry-over from other donors' samples. The DNA sequence reads TGTGCCAGTAGTAGCATGAGCCCTTACTACGAGCAGTACTTC. Translation gives CASSSMSPYYEQYF.